Below, one T cell receptor beta chain is given with its context. These data belong to a study of T cell changes during pregnancy in multiple sclerosis. Between the trimmed V and J ends, which lost 6 bases and 0 bases, there was a span of 9 bases. This CDR3 has 14 residues. The germline V gene encodes CDR1 MNHEY and CDR2 SMNVEV (reference sequence). The table came from immunoSEQ multiplex PCR; TCRdb's copy has only in-frame clones and leaves some out. The data contain 130,000 or so clones, roughly 92% of them singletons. Sample: peripheral blood, taken before pregnancy. The rearrangement joins TRBV27 to TRBJ1-5, with a tentative D call TRBD1 (6 bases). This TCR derives from a female donor with multiple sclerosis, enrolled in a pregnancy study. The CDR3 is CASRGTSSNQPQHF. As DNA, the CDR3 is TGTGCCAGCAGGGGGACATCTAGCAATCAGCCCCAGCATTTT.